A single sample gave rise to the 5 T cell receptor beta chains below, sequenced in a study of T cell repertoires in cytomegalovirus infection. TCRdb reprocessed the reads via MiXCR and lists one record per CDR3 protein. The data hold 350,000 to 550,000 distinct CDR3 sequences, with 25% to 40% observed a single time. Sequencing was performed on PBMCs. The origin of the receptors is a human donor in good health (CMV status not recorded). Some clones in this sample may be carry-over from other donors' samples.

This clonotype was counted a few times. The rearrangement joins TRBV5-1 to TRBJ1-1, with no clear D. From germline, CDR1 is SGHRS and CDR2 YFSETQ. V lost 0 bases to trimming and J lost 3 bases, with 12 bases between them. This CDR3 spans 15 amino acids. CDR3 sequence (DNA): TGCGCCAGCAGCTTGGACCCCATAAGGGACACTGAAGCTTTCTTT. Translation gives CASSLDPIRDTEAFF.

This clonotype was counted at least ten times. V and J are TRBV7-2 and TRBJ1-6; TRBD1 matches 11 bases. The V gene's germline CDR1 is SGHTA and CDR2 FQGNSA. The ends lost 1 base at V and 11 bases at J; junction bases unmatched: 7. There are 16 residues in the CDR3. CDR3 region: CASSLVAGTGGPPLHF. The CDR3 DNA reads as TGTGCCAGCAGCTTAGTAGCCGGGACAGGGGGACCACCCCTCCACTTT.

The V and J genes are TRBV7-2 and TRBJ2-7, with TRBD2 as a possible D gene (5 bases). The germline gives CDR1 SGHTA, CDR2 FQGNSA. V was cut by 11 bases and J by 3 bases, with 17 bases left in between. The CDR3 has 13 amino acids. The DNA of the CDR3 is TGTGCCTCTTCTGTTCTGACTAACTACGAGCAGTACTTC. As protein: CASSVLTNYEQYF.

The chain has TRBV13 and TRBJ1-2; 8 bases align to TRBD1. There are 15 residues in the CDR3. Per germline, CDR1 PRHDT and CDR2 FYEKMQ (reference sequence). With V trimmed by 0 bases and J by 2 bases, 2 bases remained unmatched. The CDR3 region is CASSLGTGVNYGYTF. In nucleotides, the CDR3 is TGTGCCAGCAGCTTAGGGACAGGGGTAAACTATGGCTACACCTTC.

The genes are TRBV19 and TRBJ2-2, with 7 bases that match TRBD2. V gave up 7 bases and J gave up 15 bases; unmatched junction bases: 17. CDR1 is LNHDA and CDR2 is SQIVND in the germline V gene (reference sequence). The CDR3 spans 14 residues. CDR3 DNA: TGTGCCAGTATGAGGAGCGGGGCCACTTTGAGGTTGTTTTTT. Its protein product is CASMRSGATLRLFF.